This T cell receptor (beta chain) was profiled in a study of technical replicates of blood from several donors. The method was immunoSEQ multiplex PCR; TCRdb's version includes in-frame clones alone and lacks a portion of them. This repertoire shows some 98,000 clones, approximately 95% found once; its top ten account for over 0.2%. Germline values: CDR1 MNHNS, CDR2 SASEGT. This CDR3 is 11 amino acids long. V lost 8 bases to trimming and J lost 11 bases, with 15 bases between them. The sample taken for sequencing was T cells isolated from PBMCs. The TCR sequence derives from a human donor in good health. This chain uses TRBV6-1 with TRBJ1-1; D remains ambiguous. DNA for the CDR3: TGTGCCAGCCGGGGTACGCCAGCCGCTTTCTTT. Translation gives CASRGTPAAFF.